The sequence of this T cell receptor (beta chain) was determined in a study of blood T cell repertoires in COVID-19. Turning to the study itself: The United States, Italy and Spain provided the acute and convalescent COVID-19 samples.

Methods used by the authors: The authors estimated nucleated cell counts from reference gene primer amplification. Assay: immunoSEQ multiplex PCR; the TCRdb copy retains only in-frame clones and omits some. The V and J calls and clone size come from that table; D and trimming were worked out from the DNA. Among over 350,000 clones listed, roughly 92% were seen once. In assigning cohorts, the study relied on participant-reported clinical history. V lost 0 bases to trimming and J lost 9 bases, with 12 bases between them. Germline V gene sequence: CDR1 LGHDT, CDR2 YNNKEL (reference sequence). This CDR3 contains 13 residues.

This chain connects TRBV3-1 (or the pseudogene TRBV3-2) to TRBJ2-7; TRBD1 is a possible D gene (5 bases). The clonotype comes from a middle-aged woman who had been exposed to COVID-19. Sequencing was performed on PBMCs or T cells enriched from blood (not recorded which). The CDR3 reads CASSQEPQGGQYF. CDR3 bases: TGTGCCAGCAGCCAAGAACCCCAGGGTGGGCAGTACTTC.